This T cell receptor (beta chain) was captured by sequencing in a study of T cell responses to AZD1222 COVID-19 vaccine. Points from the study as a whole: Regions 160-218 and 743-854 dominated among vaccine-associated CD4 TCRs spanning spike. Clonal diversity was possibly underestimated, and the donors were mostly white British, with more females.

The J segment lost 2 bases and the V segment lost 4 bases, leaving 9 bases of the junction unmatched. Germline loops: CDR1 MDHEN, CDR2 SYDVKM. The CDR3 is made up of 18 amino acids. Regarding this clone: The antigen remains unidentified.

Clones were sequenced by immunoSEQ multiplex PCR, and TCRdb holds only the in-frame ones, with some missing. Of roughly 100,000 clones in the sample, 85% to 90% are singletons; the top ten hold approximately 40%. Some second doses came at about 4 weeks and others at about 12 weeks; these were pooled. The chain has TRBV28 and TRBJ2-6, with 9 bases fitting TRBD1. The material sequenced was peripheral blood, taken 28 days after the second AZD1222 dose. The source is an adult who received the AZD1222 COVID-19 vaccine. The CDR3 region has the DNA TGTGCCAGCAGTTCCCCACATAGGACAGGGGCTGGGGCCAACGTCCTGACTTTC. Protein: CASSSPHRTGAGANVLTF.